Detailed here is one T cell receptor beta chain. These data come from a study of shared clonotypes between healthy human individuals. Selected positively for CCR7 and CD45RO-negative, naive CD8 cells excluded terminally differentiated effector memory CD45RA+ cells. The assay was immunoSEQ multiplex PCR, and TCRdb's table has in-frame clones only and misses some. This sample has roughly 2,000,000 clones, with approximately 92% found just once. The CDR3 loop spans 15 amino acids. Germline-derived CDR1 and CDR2 are SGDLS and YYNGEE. The germline V and J ends were trimmed by 4 bases and 4 bases, with 14 bases remaining between them.

The chain links TRBV9 to TRBJ2-2, with D maybe TRBD1 (7 bases). Sequencing used naive CD8+ T cells from PBMCs. The receptor was isolated from a man between 18 and 29 years old in good health. Some clones in this sample may be carry-over from other donors' samples. The CDR3 region is CASSPSGGPTGELFF. CDR3 coding DNA: TGTGCCAGCAGCCCATCAGGGGGGCCCACCGGGGAGCTGTTTTTT.